The next 21 T cell receptor beta chains were all read from a single sample in a study of radiotherapy plus CTLA-4 blockade in lung cancer. Profiled with immunoSEQ multiplex PCR; TCRdb holds only in-frame clones, not every one. The sample contains approximately 90,000 clones, under 90% of which appear only once. Sequencing was performed on peripheral blood, taken from a patient treated with radiotherapy plus ipilimumab. These TCRs come from a human donor with non-small cell lung cancer who had stable disease on radiotherapy plus ipilimumab.

The chain carries TRBV28 and TRBJ2-1; the match to TRBD1 covers 8 bases. From germline, CDR1 is MDHEN and CDR2 SYDVKM. The CDR3 is made up of 18 amino acids. The J segment lost 5 bases and the V segment lost 3 bases, leaving 15 bases of the junction unmatched. CDR3 nucleotides: TGTGCCAGCAGTTTCTTGGACAGGGTGTCCCGTAGAAACAATGAGCAGTTCTTC. This codes for CASSFLDRVSRRNNEQFF.

The chain has TRBV5-6 and TRBJ2-3, with D hard to call. Germline V gene data show CDR1 as SGHDT and CDR2 as YYEEEE. V lost 4 bases to trimming and J lost 5 bases, with 11 bases between them. The CDR3 contains 13 residues. DNA for the CDR3: TGTGCCAGCAGCAGGGTTATGGTAGATACGCAGTATTTT. Amino acids: CASSRVMVDTQYF.

V and J are TRBV5-1 and TRBJ1-4; D is perhaps TRBD1 (5 bases). The CDR3 length is 16 residues. Looked up from germline, CDR1 is SGHRS and CDR2 is YFSETQ. The ends were cut back, 4 bases at V and 3 bases at J, with 16 bases in the middle. CDR3 DNA: TGCGCCAGCAGCCGCTATTCGCAGGGCTCTAATGAAAAACTGTTTTTT. It yields the protein CASSRYSQGSNEKLFF.

The chain couples TRBV25-1 to TRBJ1-2, with D unresolved. Germline lookup yields CDR1 MGHDK and CDR2 SYGVNS. With 2 bases removed from V and 2 bases from J, the gap between germline ends came to 9 bases. The CDR3 is 14 amino acids. DNA for the CDR3: TGTGCCAGCAGTGAACCCGGACGGAACTATGGCTACACCTTC. It translates to CASSEPGRNYGYTF.

This rearrangement joins TRBV6-4 to TRBJ2-7; TRBD1 matches at 10 bases. CDR1 and CDR2 (germline): MRHNA, SNTAGT. The CDR3 has 16 amino acids. The ends lost 3 bases at V and 7 bases at J; junction bases unmatched: 12. Here the CDR3 reads CASSEGGGTGEEEQYF. The CDR3, as DNA: TGTGCCAGCAGTGAGGGGGGAGGGACAGGGGAGGAGGAGCAGTACTTC.

The chain uses TRBV6-1 and TRBJ1-6; a weak D match, TRBD1 (5 bases). Trimming pared 2 bases from V and 7 bases from J, leaving 12 bases between. There are 15 residues in the CDR3. The germline gives CDR1 MNHNS, CDR2 SASEGT. The CDR3: CASSERGPDNSPLHF. Written as DNA, the CDR3 is TGTGCCAGCAGTGAAAGGGGACCGGACAATTCACCCCTCCACTTT.

The CDR3 DNA follows: TGTGCCAGCAGGTTTTTGGGAGCGAACACTGAAGCTTTCTTT. Translating it yields CASRFLGANTEAFF. The chain recombines TRBV27 with TRBJ1-1, with no clear D. V lost 6 bases to trimming and J lost 1 base, with 12 bases between them. This CDR3 is built from 14 residues. The V gene's germline CDR1 is MNHEY and CDR2 SMNVEV (reference sequence).

This chain links TRBV6-4 with TRBJ1-4, with TRBD1 matching over 7 bases. Trimming took 4 bases from V and 4 from J; bases not matched to a gene: 6. The CDR3 runs 15 residues. Germline CDR1 MRHNA, CDR2 SNTAGT. The CDR3 sequence is CASSARQGLNEKLFF. The CDR3, as DNA: TGTGCCAGCAGTGCGAGACAGGGACTTAATGAAAAACTGTTTTTT.

The rearrangement joins TRBV29-1 to TRBJ1-2; tentative D call: TRBD1 (5 bases). Trimming removed 2 bases from V and 1 base from J, with 23 bases in between. Germline V gene lookup returns CDR1 SQVTM and CDR2 ANQGSEA. This CDR3 is 18 amino acids long. The CDR3 DNA reads TGCAGCGTTGAACACCCGTGGTTCGGCAGGGAAGATAACTATGGCTACACCTTC. Protein product: CSVEHPWFGREDNYGYTF.

The chain is built from TRBV2 and TRBJ2-7, with a tentative D call TRBD1 (5 bases). The CDR3 spans 14 residues. The germline V and J ends were trimmed by 1 base and 3 bases, with 10 bases remaining between them. Germline CDR1 and CDR2: SNHLY and FYNNEI. The CDR3 loop is CASSEDRQLYEQYF. The DNA of the CDR3 is TGTGCCAGCAGTGAAGACAGGCAACTCTACGAGCAGTACTTC. The entire variable domain, with the rest obtained from reference TRBV2 and TRBJ2-7, is as follows: EPEVTQTPSHQVTQMGQEVILRCVPISNHLYFYWYRQILGQKVEFLVSFYNNEISEKSEIFDDQFSVERPDGSNFTLKIRSTKLEDSAMYFCASSEDRQLYEQYFGPGTRLTVT.

This clone showed up just a few times. The chain has TRBV29-1 and TRBJ2-3; perhaps D is TRBD1 or TRBD2 (5 bases each). The CDR3 is 15 amino acids. Germline V gene sequence: CDR1 SQVTM, CDR2 ANQGSEA. Between the trimmed V and J ends, which lost 3 bases and 0 bases, there was a span of 13 bases. CDR3 loop: CSVDLGVSSTDTQYF. CDR3 in DNA: TGCAGCGTTGATTTGGGGGTCTCTAGCACAGATACGCAGTATTTT.

The chain couples TRBV6-1 to TRBJ2-7; perhaps TRBD2 as D (5 bases). Trimming took 6 bases from V and 2 from J, leaving 17 bases between them. CDR3 length: 15 residues. The germline V gene has CDR1 MNHNS and CDR2 SASEGT. CDR3 nucleotide sequence: TGTGCCAGCAGAGAACGCGGGCCAAGACCCTACGAGCAGTACTTC. Translation: CASRERGPRPYEQYF.

The chain uses TRBV5-1 and TRBJ1-6; D perhaps matches TRBD1 (6 bases). V was cut by 0 bases and J by 6 bases, with 7 bases left in between. There are 14 residues in the CDR3. CDR1 is SGHRS and CDR2 is YFSETQ in the germline V gene. DNA for the CDR3: TGCGCCAGCAGCTTGGGACAGGTTAATTCACCCCTCCACTTT. It encodes CASSLGQVNSPLHF. Full variable domain (rest looked up from reference TRBV5-1 and TRBJ1-6): KAGVTQTPRYLIKTRGQQVTLSCSPISGHRSVSWYQQTPGQGLQFLFEYFSETQRNKGNFPGRFSGRQFSNSRSEMNVSTLELGDSALYLCASSLGQVNSPLHFGNGTRLTVT.

This chain uses TRBV7-2 with TRBJ2-3, with D perhaps matching TRBD2 (5 bases). Trimming left V 1 base short and J 4 bases short, with 21 bases between. The CDR3 has 18 amino acids. From germline, CDR1 is SGHTA and CDR2 FQGNSA. The CDR3, as DNA: TGTGCCAGCAGCTTAGTGTCGGGGAAACGGAGTGGTCCAGATACGCAGTATTTT. Translating gives CASSLVSGKRSGPDTQYF.

The chain uses TRBV30 and TRBJ2-2, with D possibly TRBD2 on 6 matching bases. Germline V gene sequence: CDR1 GTSNPN, CDR2 SVGIG (reference sequence). CDR3 length: 12 residues. V lost 4 bases to trimming and J lost 5 bases, with 8 bases between them. Here the CDR3 DNA reads TGTGCCTGGACGGGGGTGACCGGGGAGCTGTTTTTT. Translation: CAWTGVTGELFF.

The V and J genes are TRBV29-1 and TRBJ2-1, with 8 positions matching TRBD2. Germline values: CDR1 SQVTM, CDR2 ANQGSEA. The CDR3 covers 12 residues. V was pared by 6 bases and J by 6 bases, with 4 bases of the junction left unmatched. The CDR3 loop reads CSVGLAGNEQFF. The CDR3, as DNA: TGCAGCGTAGGACTAGCCGGCAATGAGCAGTTCTTC.

The gene calls are TRBV7-2 and TRBJ2-1; D tentatively reads TRBD1 or TRBD2 (5 bases each). Trimming cost V 5 bases and J 8 bases, with 16 bases left between them. CDR1 is SGHTA and CDR2 is FQGNSA in the germline V gene. The CDR3 loop spans 14 amino acids. CDR3 loop: CASSLEGLGDEQFF. The DNA of the CDR3 is TGTGCCAGCAGCCTAGAGGGGCTGGGAGATGAGCAGTTCTTC. The whole variable domain, filled in from reference TRBV7-2 and TRBJ2-1, reads GAGVSQSPSNKVTEKGKDVELRCDPISGHTALYWYRQSLGQGLEFLIYFQGNSAPDKSGLPSDRFSAERTGGSVSTLTIQRTQQEDSAVYLCASSLEGLGDEQFFGPGTRLTVL.

V is TRBV20-1 and J is TRBJ1-1; D not certain. This CDR3 spans 11 amino acids. Per germline, CDR1 DFQATT and CDR2 SNEGSKA (reference sequence). With 6 bases removed from V and 5 bases from J, the gap between germline ends came to 10 bases. The CDR3 DNA reads TGCAGTGCACCCCGAGGGACTGAAGCTTTCTTT. Residues: CSAPRGTEAFF.

The chain links TRBV2 to TRBJ1-6; TRBD1 aligns across 12 bases. The CDR3 extends over 16 amino acids. With V trimmed by 8 bases and J by 9 bases, 11 bases remained unmatched. From germline, CDR1 is SNHLY and CDR2 FYNNEI. The chain's CDR3 is CASAREGQGAISPLHF. Written as DNA, the CDR3 is TGTGCCAGCGCCAGGGAGGGACAGGGGGCTATTTCACCCCTCCACTTT.

This chain connects TRBV5-5 to TRBJ2-7; D unclear. Trimming took off 0 bases at V and 1 base at J, with 11 bases between the two ends. There are 15 residues in the CDR3. Germline CDR1 is SGHKS and CDR2 is YYEKEE (reference sequence). The CDR3 DNA sequence: TGTGCCAGCAGCTTGGACGGCAGGCATTCCTACGAGCAGTACTTC. Its protein is CASSLDGRHSYEQYF.

The chain combines TRBV21-1 with TRBJ2-7; TRBD1, the table's D call, was not compared with the DNA. TRBV21-1 is deemed a pseudogene. This CDR3 has 15 amino acids. CDR3 DNA sequence: TGTGCCAGCAGCAAACACCGGGACAGCTCCTACGAGCAGTACTTC. Amino acid sequence: CASSKHRDSSYEQYF.